A single sample gave rise to the 27 T cell receptor beta chains below, sequenced in a study of T cell repertoires in cytomegalovirus infection. These receptors have no identified antigens. TCRdb re-called the reads with MiXCR, one entry per CDR3 protein. The sample has about 890,000 distinct CDR3 sequences; less than 40% are singletons. The material sequenced was cultured CD8+ T cells from PBMCs, taken from culture after CMV antigen stimulation. Receptors originate from a human donor in good health (CMV status not recorded). Some clones in this sample may be carry-over from other donors' samples.

This clonotype was picked up a small number of times. V and J are TRBV20-1 and TRBJ2-3; a weak D match, TRBD1 (6 bases). Trimming stripped 0 bases from V and 3 bases from J, with 13 bases between. CDR1 and CDR2 from the germline V gene are DFQATT and SNEGSKA (reference sequence). The CDR3 spans 15 residues. CDR3 in amino acids: CSARDIQGFTDTQYF. The CDR3 DNA is TGCAGTGCTAGAGATATACAGGGTTTTACAGATACGCAGTATTTT.

This clonotype was seen more than once but under ten times. V is TRBV7-9 and J is TRBJ2-4; D may be TRBD1 (6 bases). The germline V and J ends were trimmed by 3 bases and 7 bases, with 13 bases remaining between them. The CDR3 is 14 residues long. Germline V gene sequence: CDR1 SEHNR, CDR2 FQNEAQ (reference sequence). The CDR3 region is CASSFPARGNIQYF. The CDR3 DNA follows: TGTGCCAGCAGCTTTCCGGCCAGGGGTAACATTCAGTACTTC.

This clonotype was recorded a few times. The DNA for the CDR3 is TGCAGCGTCCGGACTAGCGGGGGGCGGCTGTTCTTC. Amino acid sequence: CSVRTSGGRLFF. V and J are TRBV29-1 and TRBJ2-1; 14 nucleotides agree with TRBD2. CDR3 length equals 12 residues. J was trimmed by 15 bases and V by 6 bases; bases with no gene match: 7. Germline CDR1 reads SQVTM; CDR2 reads ANQGSEA.

This clonotype has only one observation. This chain links TRBV20-1 with TRBJ2-7; TRBD2 is a possible D gene (5 bases). Germline values: CDR1 DFQATT, CDR2 SNEGSKA (reference sequence). The CDR3 is 13 residues long. V lost 3 bases and J 0 bases, leaving 9 bases between the germline ends. CDR3 sequence reads: CSASQRRSYEQYV. For the CDR3, the DNA is TGCAGTGCTAGCCAGCGGCGCTCCTACGAGCAGTACGTC.

Only a few counts were recorded for this clonotype. The DNA for the CDR3 is TGTGCCAGCGGCACGCGGAACACTGAAGCTTTCTTT. This sequence encodes CASGTRNTEAFF. V usage is TRBV7-6 and J usage is TRBJ1-1; D unclear. V lost 8 bases and J lost 1, with 8 bases in between. The CDR3 runs 12 residues. Germline CDR1 reads SGHVS; CDR2 reads FNYEAQ.

The rearrangement uses TRBV12-3 or TRBV12-4 and TRBJ2-3; D may match TRBD1 or TRBD2 (5 bases each). This CDR3 spans 15 amino acids. Trimming took off 5 bases at V and 0 bases at J, with 12 bases between the two ends. The CDR3 spells CASSPDGGSTDTQYF. CDR3 in DNA: TGTGCCAGCAGTCCCGATGGGGGTAGCACAGATACGCAGTATTTT.

This clonotype was counted ten times or more. The chain combines TRBV6-2 or TRBV6-3 with TRBJ2-2; D possibly corresponds to TRBD1 (5 bases). Germline-derived CDR1 and CDR2 are MNHEY and SVGEGT. Trimming pared 0 bases from V and 0 bases from J, leaving 14 bases between. This CDR3 has 18 residues. DNA of the CDR3: TGTGCCAGCAGTTACTCCACCGTAGGACACGCGAACACCGGGGAGCTGTTTTTT. Translated: CASSYSTVGHANTGELFF.

A few counts support this clonotype. CDR3 loop: CASSDTGGAPEAFF. CDR3 DNA sequence: TGTGCCAGCAGTGACACAGGGGGGGCACCTGAAGCTTTCTTT. The chain links TRBV12-3 or TRBV12-4 to TRBJ1-1, with TRBD1 identical over 8 bases. Unmatched junction bases numbered 8, after V lost 5 bases and J lost 6 bases. The CDR3 covers 14 residues.

Details on this clonotype: A much larger clone is a single base away; this may be a read error. The genes are TRBV27 and TRBJ2-4; D is possibly TRBD1 (5 bases). The V gene lost 7 bases and the J gene lost 3 bases, with 22 bases spanning the gap. The CDR3 runs to 17 residues. The germline V gene encodes CDR1 MNHEY and CDR2 SMNVEV (reference sequence). The CDR3 here is CASTPLRGHLVKNIQYF. The CDR3 bases are TGTGCCAGCACTCCTCTTCGCGGACACTTAGTCAAAAACATTCAGTACTTC.

The chain uses TRBV11-2 and TRBJ2-5, with a weak D call TRBD2 (6 bases). The V gene's germline CDR1 is SGHAT and CDR2 FQNNGV. The V end lost 0 bases, the J end lost 3 bases, and 17 bases lay between the germline ends. The CDR3 runs 17 residues. In nucleotides, the CDR3 is TGTGCCAGCAGCTTAGATTCGCGACTAGTCGCGAAAGAGACCCAGTACTTC. Residues: CASSLDSRLVAKETQYF.

The chain has TRBV11-2 and TRBJ2-1, with D hard to call. This CDR3 spans 16 amino acids. CDR1 SGHAT and CDR2 FQNNGV come from the germline V gene. Trimming took 2 bases from V and 8 from J, leaving 19 bases between them. DNA for the CDR3: TGTGCCAGCAGCTTAAAACAGCCTCCCTTCAAGGATGAGCAGTTCTTC. It translates to CASSLKQPPFKDEQFF.

The sample holds many counts of this clonotype. The chain recombines TRBV7-2 with TRBJ1-5; 7 bases match TRBD1. The trim removed 4 bases at V and 4 bases at J, leaving 7 bases unmatched. CDR1 is SGHTA and CDR2 is FQGNSA in the germline V gene. The CDR3 loop spans 15 amino acids. For the CDR3, the DNA is TGTGCCAGCAGCTCTGACAGGGTGGGTAATCAGCCCCAGCATTTT. Protein sequence: CASSSDRVGNQPQHF.

The rearrangement uses TRBV7-9 and TRBJ1-1, with TRBD1 matching 11 bases. This CDR3 is built from 16 residues. Trimming removed 1 base from V and 4 bases from J; junction bases left unmatched: 5. Germline V lookup: CDR1 SEHNR, CDR2 FQNEAQ (reference sequence). The CDR3 loop reads CASSLGGGTGGTEAFF. CDR3 DNA sequence: TGTGCCAGCAGCTTAGGGGGTGGGACAGGGGGCACTGAAGCTTTCTTT.

The CDR3 loop is CSARARGYYGYTF. The CDR3 coding sequence is TGCAGTGCTAGGGCGCGGGGGTACTATGGCTACACCTTC. The chain carries TRBV20-1 and TRBJ1-2, with D possibly being TRBD1 (5 bases). Germline CDR1 is DFQATT and CDR2 is SNEGSKA (reference sequence). V lost 3 bases and J 3 bases, leaving 11 bases between the germline ends. The CDR3 totals 13 residues.

The rearrangement uses TRBV3-1 and TRBJ1-1; TRBD1 is a possible D gene (5 bases). Per the germline V gene, CDR1 is LGHDT and CDR2 is YNNKEL (reference sequence). V was cut by 0 bases and J by 5 bases, with 13 bases left in between. This CDR3 comprises 15 residues. The CDR3 region has the DNA TGTGCCAGCAGCCAAGAGGAGGGGAAAGATACTGAAGCTTTCTTT. Its translation: CASSQEEGKDTEAFF.

The J gene is TRBJ2-1, the V gene TRBV9; 9 nucleotides align to TRBD2. CDR1 SGDLS and CDR2 YYNGEE come from the germline V gene. V gave up 3 bases and J gave up 3 bases; unmatched junction bases: 4. The CDR3 spans 15 residues. Here the CDR3 reads CASSETTSGYNEQFF. For the CDR3, the DNA is TGTGCCAGCAGCGAAACGACTAGCGGCTACAATGAGCAGTTCTTC.

The CDR3 nucleotides read TGCAGTGCTAGAGATCTAGGGACAGGGGGCCCAGATACGCAGTATTTT. Protein sequence: CSARDLGTGGPDTQYF. The rearrangement uses TRBV20-1 and TRBJ2-3; 12 nucleotides line up with TRBD1. Germline lookup yields CDR1 DFQATT and CDR2 SNEGSKA (reference sequence). Trimming removed 0 bases from V and 4 bases from J; junction bases left unmatched: 5. There are 16 residues in the CDR3.

This clonotype was detected a few times. The chain couples TRBV6-2 or TRBV6-3 to TRBJ2-5; the D gene is possibly TRBD1 (7 bases). V gave up 6 bases and J gave up 5 bases, with 22 bases separating them. CDR1 and CDR2 from the germline V gene are MNHEY and SVGEGT. The CDR3 is made up of 16 amino acids. CDR3 in amino acids: CASSPQEGAEYETQYF. The CDR3 coding sequence is TGTGCCAGCAGCCCACAGGAGGGGGCGGAGTACGAGACCCAGTACTTC.

The rearrangement uses TRBV7-6 and TRBJ1-1; D is undetermined. Germline loops: CDR1 SGHVS, CDR2 FNYEAQ. The CDR3 contains 14 residues. The V end lost 2 bases, the J end lost 3 bases, and 10 bases lay between the germline ends. The CDR3 here is CASSLRTGDTEAFF. DNA of the CDR3: TGTGCCAGCAGCTTACGGACCGGCGACACTGAAGCTTTCTTT.

This clonotype showed up just a few times. The V gene is TRBV28, the J gene TRBJ2-1; TRBD2 matches 13 bases. There are 16 residues in the CDR3. Trimming at V came to 5 bases and at J to 3 bases, leaving 4 bases not matched to a gene. From germline, CDR1 is MDHEN and CDR2 SYDVKM. The CDR3 spells CASSGTSGEFYNEQFF. CDR3 nucleotides: TGTGCCAGCAGTGGGACTAGCGGGGAATTCTACAATGAGCAGTTCTTC.

In this sample, this clonotype turned up a few times. This rearrangement joins TRBV27 to TRBJ2-7, with 8 bases identical to TRBD2. This CDR3 region has 15 residues. Germline V gives CDR1 MNHEY, CDR2 SMNVEV (reference sequence). The V and J ends lost 8 bases and 3 bases, in that order; junction bases with no gene match: 12. CDR3 DNA: TGTGCCAGCTCCCTTACAGGGCGGGGGGTCTACGAGCAGTACGTC. Translation gives CASSLTGRGVYEQYV.

This clonotype was detected a few times. The rearrangement links TRBV27 to TRBJ1-4; 9 bases are shared with TRBD1. The CDR3 is 13 amino acids. V lost 5 bases to trimming and J lost 11 bases; unmatched junction nucleotides: 6. CDR1 is MNHEY, CDR2 SMNVEV, per germline (reference sequence). The CDR3 coding sequence is TGTGCCAGCAGTCGTGGACAGGGGCGGAAACTGTTTTTT. This encodes CASSRGQGRKLFF.

This chain links TRBV20-1 with TRBJ1-1; D ambiguous. The V end lost 3 bases, the J end lost 12 bases, and 17 bases lay between the germline ends. Germline V CDR1 and CDR2: DFQATT, SNEGSKA (reference sequence). The CDR3 is 12 amino acids. In DNA, the CDR3 is TGCAGTGCTAGGCTCAGTGGGGATTGGACTTTCTTT. Translation: CSARLSGDWTFF.

This clonotype occurred many times. This chain connects TRBV7-6 to TRBJ2-7; D is undetermined. CDR1 is SGHVS and CDR2 is FNYEAQ in the germline V gene. Trimming took 4 bases from V and 0 from J, leaving 13 bases between them. The CDR3 extends over 15 amino acids. CDR3 nucleotide sequence: TGTGCCAGCAGCTACGGGCGTGGTAGCTCCTACGAGCAGTACTTC. This gives the protein CASSYGRGSSYEQYF.

The sample holds a few counts of this clonotype. The chain carries TRBV7-8 and TRBJ2-1, with D possibly TRBD2 on 5 matching bases. The CDR3 consists of 16 residues. Trimming stripped 8 bases from V and 0 bases from J, with 17 bases between. CDR1 is SGHVS, CDR2 FQNEAQ, per germline. DNA for the CDR3: TGTGCCAGCGCTTTTCTTAGCGCCAGCTCCTACAATGAGCAGTTCTTC. Its translation is CASAFLSASSYNEQFF. Supplemented by reference TRBV7-8 and TRBJ2-1, the full variable domain reads GAGVSQSPRYKVAKRGQDVALRCDPISGHVSLFWYQQALGQGPEFLTYFQNEAQLDKSGLPSDRFFAERPEGSVSTLKIQRTQQEDSAVYLCASAFLSASSYNEQFFGPGTRLTVL.

CDR3 sequence reads: CATLGGNYGYTF. In DNA form, the CDR3 reads TGTGCTACCCTAGGGGGGAACTATGGCTACACCTTC. The genes are TRBV12-5 and TRBJ1-2; D might be TRBD1 (6 bases). V was cut by 10 bases and J by 2 bases, with 11 bases left in between. The CDR3 runs to 12 residues. Looked up from germline, CDR1 is LGHNT and CDR2 is FRNRAP.

With regard to this clonotype: A read error may be the cause here, since a much bigger clone is one base away. The V gene is TRBV7-2, the J gene TRBJ2-2; D unclear. The length of the CDR3 is 13 residues. Germline assignment: CDR1 SGHTA and CDR2 FQGNSA. The CDR3 protein is CANSLDLPGELFF. The CDR3 DNA reads as TGTGCCAACAGCTTAGACCTCCCCGGGGAGCTGTTTTTT.